The present entry profiles one T cell receptor (beta chain) with its context. These data originate in a study of blood T cell repertoires in COVID-19. Produced via immunoSEQ multiplex PCR; TCRdb's table is partial and in-frame only. This table holds approximately 120,000 clones, approximately 80% found once. This CDR3 region has 14 residues. Trimming removed 4 bases at V and 2 bases at J, with 12 bases between. Germline CDR1 reads LGHDT; CDR2 reads YNNKEL (reference sequence). This sequence was found in a human donor in a cohort sampled during active COVID-19. The V call is TRBV3-1 (or the pseudogene TRBV3-2), the J call TRBJ2-7; D perhaps matches TRBD1 (5 bases). Sample: peripheral blood. The CDR3 region has the DNA TGTGCCAGCAGCCCCGCGGCAGGGACCTACGAGCAGTACTTC. It encodes CASSPAAGTYEQYF.